The T cell receptor beta chain described here comes from a study of T and B cells in COVID-19 patients. Each TRB amplification used about 220-500 ng of genomic DNA from blood. Multiplex PCR with BIOMED2 TRB-A/B primer pools amplified TRB rearrangements. Each CDR3 protein is one row after TCRdb ran MiXCR on the multiplex PCR reads. The data show over a thousand distinct CDR3 sequences, with about 25% seen just once and 25% to 35% held by the top ten. In its sample, this clonotype is medium-sized. Germline-derived CDR1 and CDR2 are MNHEY and SMNVEV (reference sequence). There are 17 residues in the CDR3. The V and J ends lost 6 bases and 3 bases respectively, with 22 bases between them.

V gene TRBV27 combines with J gene TRBJ2-3; D gene unclear. The sample taken for sequencing was blood. The clonotype originates from a human donor with active COVID-19. The CDR3 loop is CASSRTHTLMTTDTQYF. The CDR3 DNA follows: TGTGCCAGCAGCCGAACCCACACCCTTATGACTACAGATACGCAGTATTTT.